Sequencing of this T cell receptor beta chain was carried out in a study of blood T cells in healthy people across ages (dated by TCRdb to 2013 to 2016). Describing the broader study: In model experiments, template switching captured roughly one uniquely barcoded TCR beta cDNA molecule for every two T cells. Age-related changes in TCR beta repertoire diversity were measured in the study by deep sequencing normalized with unique cDNA molecular identifiers. The donors were split into four age groups: young (average 16 years), middle-aged (over 35), aged (62) and long-lived (roughly 88). For two donors (one aged 18 to 30 and one aged 80 or older), the study analyzed two additional independent replicas of 1 million unique cDNA reads from the same blood draw.

Libraries came from 5' RACE. Sequencing took place on an Illumina HiSeq 2500. The second PCR ran for roughly 7 to 11 cycles and used a J-beta primer mix along with a sample-barcoded 5' primer. A template-switch 5' adaptor carrying 12 random nucleotides introduced a unique molecular identifier onto each TCR beta cDNA molecule. Each sample yielded at least 3 million CDR3-containing paired-end reads. First-strand cDNA was synthesized from all RNA with the Mint cDNA synthesis kit, primed by a TRBC-specific oligonucleotide. Following uracil-DNA glycosylase treatment, all cDNA underwent a first 18-cycle PCR with the universal primers M1SS and BC2_uni_R. For the original study's pipeline: For normalization, 1 million high-quality reads, each with a distinct molecular identifier, were randomly selected from each sample. Instead of being binned into consensus sequences, reads with shared molecular identifiers were discarded. MiTCR, run with a Q25 quality threshold and the strictest error-elimination algorithm, handled CDR3 identification, clonotype clustering and error correction. A nonparametric unseen species model with Euler transformation was used to estimate a lower bound on total TCR beta diversity. The public reads were reprocessed in TCRdb via fastp at Q25 and MiXCR, keeping in-frame beta chains. Identical CDR3 protein sequences are pooled into one entry, listed with their most common genes and DNA. The V and J calls and clone size are TCRdb's, not the authors'. A total of about 720,000 distinct CDR3 sequences appear in this sample, 25% of them only once. Of the sample, under 4.5% falls within the top ten clones.

The 39 donors, aged about 6 to 95 years, were systemically healthy Caucasian individuals from Russia. Each donor gave about 11 milliliters of peripheral blood, drawn into EDTA-treated Vacutainer tubes. Ficoll-Paque density-gradient centrifugation was used to isolate PBMCs, with at least 6 million per sample. Total RNA was extracted from PBMCs with Trizol reagent, with at least 6 micrograms obtained per sample. For every donor, flow cytometry on a PBMC aliquot measured the percentage of naive CD45RAhigh/CD27high T cells. Results the study describes overall, beyond this receptor: The long-lived group showed more naive CD4+ T cells, fewer expanded clones and increased TCR diversity than the aged group, suggesting age selection. Total diversity estimates from one million sequenced T cells were considered lower bounds and underestimates. Conclusive comparison of naive and antigen-experienced compartments was prevented by the profiling of bulk unsorted PBMCs. The percentage of naive T cells measured by flow cytometry correlated strongly with observed TCR beta diversity. Observed TCR beta diversity per million T cells fell roughly linearly with age, and a significant reduction was already apparent by age around 40. Because donor CMV infection status was unknown, age-related changes in expanded clonotypes were potentially confounded.

In its sample, this clonotype was seen a few times. Which antigen it targets is not known. No much larger clone is present one base from it, and per-base qualities are unavailable. The V end loses 6 bases and the J end loses 5 bases, and a stretch of 22 bases separates them. The CDR3 runs 16 residues from the cysteine to the phenylalanine. Only the CDR3 DNA stays, 48 bases, in frame from base 1. CDR1 and CDR2 (SGHTA, FQGNSA) derive from the germline V gene. These data also featured in a second study, about T cells of mothers and their children. As that second study puts it: The donors were nine systemically healthy Caucasian individuals, made up of three mothers and their six children. cDNA synthesis used all of the extracted RNA, with around 1.4 ug of RNA in each 15 ul reaction. In the second PCR, the M1S primer added sample barcodes and 2-4 random nucleotides. Each mother yielded over 8.5 million TCR beta CDR3 reads and each child 3 million or so reads. In both related and unrelated pairs, thymic selection shapes the output of TCR recombination in a similar way, with inherited differences having only a minor effect. Normalized repertoire overlap was always slightly but never significantly higher in related than unrelated mother-child pairs. With a sensitivity of approximately 100 clones per million clonotypes, no persistent microchimeric T cell clones were detected. The study used deep NGS to compare TCR beta repertoires of mothers and children, seeking features distinguishing related mother-child pairs from unrelated individuals. On average, the children were roughly 12 +/- 4 years old, while the mothers were approximately 40 +/- 4 years old. Libraries were sequenced on Illumina HiSeq 2000 with 100+100 nt paired-end reads after adapter ligation with NEBNext reagents. To prevent cross-contamination, the mother and child libraries were prepared one month apart and sequenced in separate runs. For each donor, between 500,000 and 2,000,000 distinct TCR beta clonotypes were identified. Naive TCR beta clonotypes were estimated from low-frequency clonotypes matched to each donor's FACS-determined naive share, without sorting.

The V and J segments used are TRBV7-2 and TRBJ1-1; perhaps TRBD1 is the D gene, with 6 bases matching. This receptor was obtained from a boy between 10 and 17 years old in good health. The specimen was blood. In nucleotides, the sequence is TGTGCCAGCAGACCTCCCTCTCTGGGGGGGCGGACTGAAGCTTTCTTT. This gives the protein CASRPPSLGGRTEAFF.